The 25 T cell receptor beta chains below were found in one sample sequenced in a study of T cell responses to AZD1222 COVID-19 vaccine. TCRdb's table, derived via immunoSEQ multiplex PCR, lists solely in-frame clones and lacks some. Seen here are under 200,000 clones, around 92% observed once, and the top ten hold approximately 1.3%. Sequencing was performed on peripheral blood, taken on day 0 of AZD1222 vaccination. These receptors all come from an adult in good health.

This chain uses TRBV3-1 (or the pseudogene TRBV3-2) with TRBJ1-5; D might be TRBD1 (5 bases). The V gene lost 3 bases and the J gene lost 5 bases, with 14 bases spanning the gap. The CDR3 has 15 residues. The germline V gene has CDR1 LGHDT and CDR2 YNNKEL (reference sequence). The DNA of the CDR3 is TGTGCCAGCAGCCAGTCCTTTGGGGGAGATCAGCCCCAGCATTTT. This encodes CASSQSFGGDQPQHF.

This rearrangement joins TRBV7-2 to TRBJ2-2; 8 positions agree with TRBD1. CDR1 is SGHTA, CDR2 FQGNSA, per germline. V gave up 0 bases and J gave up 8 bases; unmatched junction bases: 8. The CDR3 runs 16 residues. Written as DNA, the CDR3 is TGTGCCAGCAGCTTAGCTTCCCCGGGACAGGCTGGGGAGCTGTTTTTT. The encoded protein is CASSLASPGQAGELFF.

The rearrangement links TRBV29-1 to TRBJ1-2; D unresolved. The CDR3 runs 12 residues. The V end was cut by 1 base, the J end by 2 bases, with 5 bases between. CDR1 SQVTM and CDR2 ANQGSEA come from the germline V gene. This chain's CDR3 is CSVEASNYGYTF. CDR3 bases: TGCAGCGTTGAAGCCAGCAACTATGGCTACACCTTC.

The chain couples TRBV7-2 to TRBJ1-2; possible D gene TRBD1, 5 bases. CDR1 SGHTA and CDR2 FQGNSA come from the germline V gene. The V gene lost 4 bases and the J gene lost 7 bases, with 10 bases spanning the gap. This CDR3 region has 12 residues. Written as DNA, the CDR3 is TGTGCCAGCAGCTCAGGGAAGGTTGGCTACACCTTC. Translating gives CASSSGKVGYTF. Combining the CDR3 with reference TRBV7-2 and TRBJ1-2 gives the whole variable domain GAGVSQSPSNKVTEKGKDVELRCDPISGHTALYWYRQSLGQGLEFLIYFQGNSAPDKSGLPSDRFSAERTGGSVSTLTIQRTQQEDSAVYLCASSSGKVGYTFGSGTRLTVV.

The V call is TRBV7-8, the J call TRBJ2-1, with D hard to call. CDR1 is SGHVS and CDR2 is FQNEAQ in the germline V gene. This CDR3 has 12 amino acids. Trimming took off 5 bases at V and 9 bases at J, with 11 bases between the two ends. This CDR3 is CASSQTRGEQFF. The CDR3, as DNA: TGTGCCAGCAGCCAGACCCGTGGTGAGCAGTTCTTC.

The chain links TRBV30 to TRBJ1-3, with TRBD1 as a possible D gene (6 bases). With 2 bases removed from V and 0 bases from J, the gap between germline ends came to 8 bases. CDR1 GTSNPN and CDR2 SVGIG come from the germline V gene (reference sequence). This CDR3 contains 14 residues. DNA for the CDR3: TGTGCCTGGAGTCGAGGGGGCTCTGGAAACACCATATATTTT. Translation: CAWSRGGSGNTIYF.

V is TRBV7-9 and J is TRBJ1-5; a weak D match, TRBD1 (5 bases). V lost 5 bases, J lost 2 bases, and 10 bases lay in between. CDR3 length equals 14 residues. CDR1 SEHNR and CDR2 FQNEAQ come from the germline V gene (reference sequence). The CDR3 bases are TGTGCCAGCAGCCAAAGGGGAGGCAATCAGCCCCAGCATTTT. It encodes CASSQRGGNQPQHF.

The CDR3 region is CASSYSRTEAFF. DNA for the CDR3: TGTGCCAGCAGTTACTCGAGAACAGAAGCTTTCTTT. The V call is TRBV6-2 or TRBV6-3, the J call TRBJ1-1; no definite D call. This CDR3 comprises 12 residues. CDR1 MNHEY and CDR2 SVGEGT come from the germline V gene. The V gene lost 0 bases and the J gene lost 8 bases, with 7 bases spanning the gap.

This rearrangement joins TRBV11-2 to TRBJ1-1, with D possibly matching TRBD1 (6 bases). Germline-derived CDR1 and CDR2 are SGHAT and FQNNGV. This CDR3 contains 13 residues. Between the trimmed V and J ends, which lost 1 base and 6 bases, there was a span of 9 bases. CDR3: CASSLAGAAEAFF. CDR3 DNA: TGTGCCAGCAGCTTAGCAGGGGCGGCTGAAGCTTTCTTT.

The chain is built from TRBV6-4 and TRBJ1-6; D is perhaps TRBD1 (5 bases). Germline V gene lookup returns CDR1 MRHNA and CDR2 SNTAGT. The CDR3 extends over 15 amino acids. V was clipped by 0 bases and J by 8 bases, with 11 bases between them. The CDR3 region has the DNA TGTGCCAGCAGTGACTCCCAGGGAGGGCATTCACCCCTCCACTTT. Residues: CASSDSQGGHSPLHF.

V and J are TRBV5-1 and TRBJ1-2; D is perhaps TRBD1 (6 bases). The germline V gene has CDR1 SGHRS and CDR2 YFSETQ. The CDR3 length is 14 residues. The V end was cut by 2 bases, the J end by 9 bases, with 17 bases between. CDR3 nucleotides: TGCGCCAGCAGCTTTTCGGACAGCGAGAGACGCTACACCTTC. Translating gives CASSFSDSERRYTF.

This rearrangement joins TRBV18 to TRBJ1-1; TRBD1 might be the D (5 bases). The CDR3 consists of 13 residues. The germline gives CDR1 KGHSH, CDR2 LQKENI. V lost 5 bases and J 1 base, leaving 8 bases between the germline ends. CDR3 residues: CASSADRNTEAFF. For the CDR3, the DNA is TGTGCCAGCTCAGCCGACAGGAACACTGAAGCTTTCTTT.

The genes are TRBV7-8 and TRBJ2-2; D is ambiguous. CDR1 SGHVS and CDR2 FQNEAQ come from the germline V gene. Trimming removed 2 bases from V and 7 bases from J, with 8 bases in between. CDR3 length: 13 residues. The CDR3 sequence is CASSLFLDGELFF. As DNA, the CDR3 is TGTGCCAGCAGCTTATTTTTGGACGGGGAGCTGTTTTTT.

This clone has a single count. This chain connects TRBV21-1 to TRBJ1-2; the DNA was not compared with TRBD1, the D call given in the table. TRBV21-1 is a pseudogene. The CDR3 has 14 amino acids. The CDR3: CASTGQEPVLGYTF. CDR3 sequence (DNA): TGTGCCAGCACCGGACAGGAACCTGTTCTTGGCTACACCTTC.

V and J are TRBV7-2 and TRBJ1-2, with 10 bases lining up with TRBD1. J lost 6 bases, V lost 5 bases, and 9 bases had no gene match. Germline CDR1 reads SGHTA; CDR2 reads FQGNSA. CDR3 length: 15 amino acids. This chain's CDR3 is CASSPRRGTGDGYTF. CDR3 nucleotides: TGTGCCAGCAGCCCCCGGAGAGGGACAGGGGATGGCTACACCTTC. The variable domain in full, completed from reference TRBV7-2 and TRBJ1-2, reads GAGVSQSPSNKVTEKGKDVELRCDPISGHTALYWYRQSLGQGLEFLIYFQGNSAPDKSGLPSDRFSAERTGGSVSTLTIQRTQQEDSAVYLCASSPRRGTGDGYTFGSGTRLTVV.

The chain combines TRBV7-3 with TRBJ1-1; no definite D call. CDR1 SGHTA and CDR2 FQGTGA come from the germline V gene. Deletions cut 5 bases from V and 1 base from J, with 8 bases between. CDR3 length: 13 residues. CDR3 nucleotide sequence: TGTGCCAGCAGCCCAGTAGGGAACACTGAAGCTTTCTTT. This translates into CASSPVGNTEAFF.

The gene calls are TRBV6-6 and TRBJ1-2; 9 bases align to TRBD1. Germline V CDR1 and CDR2: MNHNY, SVGAGI (reference sequence). The CDR3 has 13 residues. The J segment lost 8 bases and the V segment lost 7 bases, leaving 8 bases of the junction unmatched. The CDR3 bases are TGTGCCAGCATGAGGGACAGGGCGGAAGGCTACACCTTC. Translation: CASMRDRAEGYTF.

This chain joins TRBV20-1 and TRBJ1-2; 7 positions match TRBD1. Per the germline V gene, CDR1 is DFQATT and CDR2 is SNEGSKA (reference sequence). V was clipped by 3 bases and J by 7 bases; unmatched bases: 17. The CDR3 consists of 16 residues. This CDR3 is CSASVTLLQGSSGYTF. CDR3 coding DNA: TGCAGTGCTAGTGTAACCCTTTTACAGGGGTCTAGTGGCTACACCTTC.

This clone was seen a handful of times. V and J are TRBV7-9 and TRBJ1-2; the match to TRBD1 covers 8 bases. The germline gives CDR1 SEHNR, CDR2 FQNEAQ (reference sequence). V lost 4 bases, J lost 4 bases, and 11 bases stayed unmatched. The CDR3 is 16 residues long. CDR3 residues: CASSSQQGVAGYGYTF. Written as DNA, the CDR3 is TGTGCCAGCAGCTCCCAACAGGGGGTGGCAGGCTATGGCTACACCTTC.

This rearrangement joins TRBV2 to TRBJ2-3; 9 bases agree with TRBD2. This CDR3 contains 18 residues. The V and J ends lost 3 bases and 2 bases, in that order; junction bases with no gene match: 12. Germline V gives CDR1 SNHLY, CDR2 FYNNEI. CDR3 DNA sequence: TGTGCCAGCAGTGATACCAGCGGGGGGCTGGAATTCACAGATACGCAGTATTTT. Translating gives CASSDTSGGLEFTDTQYF.

The chain carries TRBV18 and TRBJ1-3; D not resolved. CDR1 is KGHSH, CDR2 LQKENI, per germline. CDR3 size: 16 residues. Trimming took 3 bases from V and 0 from J, leaving 12 bases between them. This CDR3 reads CASSPGPAGSGNTIYF. The CDR3 coding sequence is TGTGCCAGCTCACCTGGCCCAGCAGGCTCTGGAAACACCATATATTTT.

The gene calls are TRBV11-3 and TRBJ1-1; 8 nucleotides match TRBD1. CDR3 length: 14 residues. The V gene's germline CDR1 is SGHNT and CDR2 YENEEA. V lost 2 bases, J lost 2 bases, and 1 base stayed unmatched. CDR3 region: CASSLQGANTEAFF. The DNA for the CDR3 is TGTGCCAGCAGCTTACAGGGGGCTAACACTGAAGCTTTCTTT.

The V call is TRBV3-1 (or the pseudogene TRBV3-2), the J call TRBJ1-2, with D possibly being TRBD1 (5 bases). Germline values: CDR1 LGHDT, CDR2 YNNKEL (reference sequence). The CDR3 loop spans 13 amino acids. V dropped 3 bases and J dropped 6 bases, with 11 bases sitting between them. The CDR3 DNA reads as TGTGCCAGCAGCCAGGCAGGGTGGAATGGCTACACCTTC. Amino acid sequence: CASSQAGWNGYTF.

This chain uses TRBV3-1 (or the pseudogene TRBV3-2) with TRBJ2-2, with 14 bases fitting TRBD2. This CDR3 is 18 amino acids long. V shed 7 bases, J shed 0 bases, and the junction held 7 bases outside the gene matches. Germline V gene data show CDR1 as LGHDT and CDR2 as YNNKEL (reference sequence). CDR3 sequence: CASTPGLAGEPNTGELFF. CDR3 DNA: TGTGCCAGCACCCCGGGACTAGCGGGGGAACCGAACACCGGGGAGCTGTTTTTT.

The chain is built from TRBV7-9 and TRBJ1-2; possible D gene TRBD1, 6 bases. The germline CDR1 and CDR2 sequences are SEHNR and FQNEAQ (reference sequence). The CDR3 is made up of 15 amino acids. Trimming removed 3 bases from V and 3 bases from J, with 14 bases in between. The CDR3 region is CASSFWSGADYGYTF. As DNA, the CDR3 is TGTGCCAGCAGCTTTTGGTCGGGGGCGGACTATGGCTACACCTTC. Combining the CDR3 with reference TRBV7-9 and TRBJ1-2 gives the whole variable domain DTGVSQNPRHKITKRGQNVTFRCDPISEHNRLYWYRQTLGQGPEFLTYFQNEAQLEKSRLLSDRFSAERPKGSFSTLEIQRTEQGDSAMYLCASSFWSGADYGYTFGSGTRLTVV.